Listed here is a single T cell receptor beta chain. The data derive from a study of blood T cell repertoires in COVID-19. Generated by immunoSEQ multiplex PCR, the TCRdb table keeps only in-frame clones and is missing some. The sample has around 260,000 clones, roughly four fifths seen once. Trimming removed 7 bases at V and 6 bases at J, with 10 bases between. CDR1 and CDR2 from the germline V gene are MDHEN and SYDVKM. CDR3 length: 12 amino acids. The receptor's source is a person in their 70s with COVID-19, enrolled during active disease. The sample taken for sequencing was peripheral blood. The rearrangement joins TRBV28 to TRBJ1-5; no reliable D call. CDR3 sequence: CASTTAGQPQHF. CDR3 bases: TGTGCCAGCACCACCGCGGGTCAGCCCCAGCATTTT.